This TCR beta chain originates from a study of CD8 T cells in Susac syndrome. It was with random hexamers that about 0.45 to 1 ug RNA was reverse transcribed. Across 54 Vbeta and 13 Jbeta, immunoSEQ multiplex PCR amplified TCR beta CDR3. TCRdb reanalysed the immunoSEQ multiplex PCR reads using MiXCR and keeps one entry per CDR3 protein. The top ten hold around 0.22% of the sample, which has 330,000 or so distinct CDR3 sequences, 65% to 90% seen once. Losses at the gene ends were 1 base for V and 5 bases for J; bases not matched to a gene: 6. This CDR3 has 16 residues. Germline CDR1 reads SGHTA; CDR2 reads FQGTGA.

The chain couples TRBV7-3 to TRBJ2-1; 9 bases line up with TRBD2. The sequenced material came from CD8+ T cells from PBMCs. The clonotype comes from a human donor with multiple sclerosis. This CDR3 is CASSLMGLAGDNEQFF. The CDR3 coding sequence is TGTGCCAGCAGCTTAATGGGACTAGCTGGTGACAATGAGCAGTTCTTC.